Shown below are 7 T cell receptor beta chains from a single sample sequenced in a study of blood T cell repertoires in COVID-19. Sequenced by immunoSEQ multiplex PCR; TCRdb stores in-frame clones only, minus some. The sample records 300,000 to 350,000 clones, roughly 87% being singletons. The sequenced sample consisted of peripheral blood. The source of these receptors is a man under 40 with COVID-19, enrolled during active disease.

The chain carries TRBV7-9 and TRBJ2-1; the match to TRBD2 covers 10 bases. The CDR3 sequence is 15 residues long. V lost 5 bases, J lost 6 bases, and 7 bases stayed unmatched. Germline loops: CDR1 SEHNR, CDR2 FQNEAQ (reference sequence). This chain's CDR3 is CASSPPGLAINEQFF. As DNA, the CDR3 is TGTGCCAGCAGCCCCCCGGGACTAGCGATCAATGAGCAGTTCTTC.

CDR3 DNA sequence: TGTGCCACCGGGGAAGGGAGTGCTGGGGCCAACGTCCTGACTTTC. Protein sequence: CATGEGSAGANVLTF. The chain carries TRBV24-1 and TRBJ2-6, with a weak D call TRBD2 (5 bases). Trimming stripped 9 bases from V and 2 bases from J, with 13 bases between. This CDR3 comprises 15 residues. Germline CDR1 is KGHDR and CDR2 is SFDVKD.

The V and J genes are TRBV28 and TRBJ2-7; 8 positions agree with TRBD2. The junction had 5 bases not matched to a gene; V was cut back by 5 bases and J by 2 bases. Per the germline V gene, CDR1 is MDHEN and CDR2 is SYDVKM. CDR3 size: 14 residues. CDR3 amino acids: CASSRVAGPYEQYF. The CDR3 DNA follows: TGTGCCAGCAGTAGAGTAGCGGGGCCCTACGAGCAGTACTTC.

The chain uses TRBV28 and TRBJ2-7, with D possibly TRBD2 on 6 matching bases. Trimming took 3 bases from V and 0 from J, leaving 9 bases between them. CDR3 length equals 14 residues. Germline CDR1 MDHEN, CDR2 SYDVKM. In nucleotides, the CDR3 is TGTGCCAGCAGTTTGTCCGGGAGCTCCTACGAGCAGTACTTC. Translated, it gives CASSLSGSSYEQYF.

The chain is built from TRBV19 and TRBJ1-2; tentatively, D is TRBD1 (6 bases). CDR1 LNHDA and CDR2 SQIVND come from the germline V gene (reference sequence). CDR3 length equals 13 residues. Deletions cut 5 bases from V and 8 bases from J, with 15 bases between. The CDR3 loop reads CASSSQGIGGYTF. CDR3 sequence (DNA): TGTGCCAGTAGTTCACAGGGCATTGGGGGCTACACCTTC.

The gene calls are TRBV12-3 or TRBV12-4 and TRBJ1-1; no clear D gene. The ends were cut back, 3 bases at V and 8 bases at J, with 7 bases in the middle. This CDR3 has 11 amino acids. The CDR3 loop is CASSFRREAFF. In nucleotides, the CDR3 is TGTGCCAGCAGTTTTCGCAGGGAAGCTTTCTTT.

The chain uses TRBV27 and TRBJ1-1; the match to TRBD1 covers 9 bases. CDR1 is MNHEY, CDR2 SMNVEV, per germline (reference sequence). The V segment lost 0 bases and the J segment 5 bases; nucleotides outside the gene matches: 7. This CDR3 contains 16 residues. CDR3 sequence (DNA): TGTGCCAGCAGTTTATCGGGACAGGGATCAAGAACTGAAGCTTTCTTT. It is translated as CASSLSGQGSRTEAFF.